Described below is a single T cell receptor beta chain sequence and its context. Its antigen is not known. The CDR3 spans 14 residues. In germline, CDR1 is SGHTA, CDR2 FQGNSA. This entry comes from a study of monozygotic twins with inflammatory bowel disease. Findings of the study overall: Relative clonotype sharing with others was diminished in IBD patients versus healthy twins, particularly with disease activity.

The authors drew about 2.7 ml of blood from each donor. Skipping T cell sorting, the study isolated total RNA directly from whole blood. A template switching step added UMIs, each with a 6-nucleotide sample barcode. No DNA is given; TCRdb re-called the 5' RACE reads and lists each CDR3 protein once. The sample yields under 150,000 distinct CDR3 sequences, of which the top ten take up 2% to 3%. V gene TRBV7-2 combines with J gene TRBJ2-3. Sequencing was done on a sample of blood. This clonotype was sampled from a human donor with ulcerative colitis or Crohn's disease, or a healthy co-twin of an affected twin (not recorded which). CDR3 amino acids: CASSLAHSANTQYF.